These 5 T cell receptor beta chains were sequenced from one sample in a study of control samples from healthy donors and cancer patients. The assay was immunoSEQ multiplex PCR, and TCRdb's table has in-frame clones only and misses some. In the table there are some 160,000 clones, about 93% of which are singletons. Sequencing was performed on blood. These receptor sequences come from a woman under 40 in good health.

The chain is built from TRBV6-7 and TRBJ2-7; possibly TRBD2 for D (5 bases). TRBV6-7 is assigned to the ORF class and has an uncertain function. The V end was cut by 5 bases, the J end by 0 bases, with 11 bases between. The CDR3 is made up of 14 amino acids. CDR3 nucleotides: TGTGCCAGCAGTAAGAGCGGAAGCTCCTACGAGCAGTACTTC. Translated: CASSKSGSSYEQYF.

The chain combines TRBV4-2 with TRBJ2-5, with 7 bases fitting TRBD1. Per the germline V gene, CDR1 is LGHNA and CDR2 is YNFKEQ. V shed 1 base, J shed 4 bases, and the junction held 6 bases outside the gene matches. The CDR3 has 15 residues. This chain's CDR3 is CASSQGDRVGETQYF. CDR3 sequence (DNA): TGTGCCAGCAGCCAAGGTGACAGGGTCGGAGAGACCCAGTACTTC.

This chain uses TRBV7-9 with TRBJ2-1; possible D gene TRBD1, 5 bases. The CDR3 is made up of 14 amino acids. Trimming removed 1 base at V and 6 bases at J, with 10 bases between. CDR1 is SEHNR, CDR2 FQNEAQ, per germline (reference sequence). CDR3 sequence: CASSLGPDSNEQFF. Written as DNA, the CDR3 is TGTGCCAGCAGCTTAGGGCCCGACAGCAATGAGCAGTTCTTC.

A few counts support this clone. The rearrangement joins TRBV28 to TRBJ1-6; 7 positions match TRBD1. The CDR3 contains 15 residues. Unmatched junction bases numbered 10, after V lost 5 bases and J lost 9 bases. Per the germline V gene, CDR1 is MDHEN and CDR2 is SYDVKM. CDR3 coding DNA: TGTGCCAGCAGTCTCCGTGACAGGGTTACTTCACCCCTCCACTTT. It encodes CASSLRDRVTSPLHF.

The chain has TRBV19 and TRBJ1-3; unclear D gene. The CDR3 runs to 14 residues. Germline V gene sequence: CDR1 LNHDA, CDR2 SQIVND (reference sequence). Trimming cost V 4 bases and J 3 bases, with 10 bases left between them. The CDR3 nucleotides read TGTGCCAGTAGTAACCTCGCCGGTGGAAACACCATATATTTT. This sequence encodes CASSNLAGGNTIYF.